The next 11 T cell receptor beta chains were all read from a single sample in a study of cytomegalovirus exposure and HLA in healthy donors. With 60 Vbeta and 13 Jbeta primers, the PCR was carried out. Clones were sequenced by immunoSEQ multiplex PCR, and TCRdb holds only the in-frame ones, with some missing. The top ten hold 1% to 1.5% of the sample, which has 180,000 or so clones, roughly 10% seen once. The sequencing sample was made of PBMCs. The receptor set was obtained from a woman under 40 in good health and CMV-seropositive.

This clone turned up a few times. The chain links TRBV5-4 to TRBJ2-7; 10 nucleotides align to TRBD2. The CDR3 is made up of 14 amino acids. CDR1 SGHNT and CDR2 YYREEE come from the germline V gene (reference sequence). V shed 2 bases, J shed 5 bases, and the junction held 4 bases outside the gene matches. CDR3: CASSFPSGSDEQYF. CDR3 nucleotides: TGTGCCAGCAGCTTCCCTAGCGGGAGCGACGAGCAGTACTTC.

This clone came up a few times. This chain links TRBV7-3 with TRBJ2-5; D may be TRBD2 (6 bases). Germline-derived CDR1 and CDR2 are SGHTA and FQGTGA. Trimming shortened V by 4 bases and J by 5 bases, and 17 bases separated the two germline ends. The CDR3 is made up of 15 amino acids. This CDR3 reads CASSSGSQRSETQYF. CDR3 nucleotides: TGTGCCAGCAGCTCCGGGAGCCAACGATCGGAGACCCAGTACTTC.

The chain recombines TRBV6-1 with TRBJ1-1; the D gene is possibly TRBD1 (5 bases). This CDR3 has 15 amino acids. The germline CDR1 and CDR2 sequences are MNHNS and SASEGT. The ends were cut back, 1 base at V and 6 bases at J, with 15 bases in the middle. The CDR3 loop reads CASSEDGGFDAEAFF. The CDR3 DNA sequence: TGTGCCAGCAGTGAAGATGGGGGGTTTGACGCTGAAGCTTTCTTT.

This clone has more than one count but fewer than ten. The V gene is TRBV7-8, the J gene TRBJ1-4; 10 bases match TRBD1. V dropped 5 bases and J dropped 10; count of bases not matched to a gene: 7. CDR3 length: 14 amino acids. From germline, CDR1 is SGHVS and CDR2 FQNEAQ. CDR3 protein: CASSPGTGVTKLFF. Here the CDR3 DNA reads TGTGCCAGCAGCCCCGGGACAGGGGTTACAAAACTGTTTTTT. The variable domain in full, with the rest retrieved from reference TRBV7-8 and TRBJ1-4, is GAGVSQSPRYKVAKRGQDVALRCDPISGHVSLFWYQQALGQGPEFLTYFQNEAQLDKSGLPSDRFFAERPEGSVSTLKIQRTQQEDSAVYLCASSPGTGVTKLFFGSGTQLSVL.

This chain joins TRBV2 and TRBJ2-1, with 11 bases identical to TRBD1. In germline, CDR1 is SNHLY, CDR2 FYNNEI. Losses at the gene ends were 7 bases for V and 7 bases for J; bases not matched to a gene: 9. The CDR3 is 15 amino acids. Written as DNA, the CDR3 is TGTGCCAGCAAGACCGGGACAGGGGGATTGAATGAGCAGTTCTTC. It encodes CASKTGTGGLNEQFF.

The chain carries TRBV9 and TRBJ2-6, with D tentatively TRBD2 (5 bases). This CDR3 is 16 amino acids long. The V gene's germline CDR1 is SGDLS and CDR2 YYNGEE. V shed 2 bases and J shed 0 bases, with 9 bases lying between them. This CDR3 is CASSVDYLSGANVLTF. The CDR3 region has the DNA TGTGCCAGCAGCGTCGACTATCTCTCTGGGGCCAACGTCCTGACTTTC.

The chain is built from TRBV10-3 and TRBJ2-2; TRBD2 agrees at 7 bases. This CDR3 is built from 15 residues. V lost 7 bases to trimming and J lost 4 bases; unmatched junction nucleotides: 9. In germline, CDR1 is ENHRY, CDR2 SYGVKD. The CDR3 protein is CAINPSSGPTGELFF. CDR3 DNA sequence: TGTGCCATCAACCCTAGTAGCGGGCCCACCGGGGAGCTGTTTTTT.

The V gene is TRBV5-4, the J gene TRBJ2-1; TRBD1 agrees at 10 bases. The germline gives CDR1 SGHNT, CDR2 YYREEE (reference sequence). After removal of 5 bases from V and 10 bases from J, the junction contained 12 bases not matched to a gene. The CDR3 covers 15 residues. This CDR3 is CASRQGKGQGYEQFF. The CDR3 bases are TGTGCCAGCAGACAGGGTAAGGGACAGGGGTACGAGCAGTTCTTC.

With respect to this clone: Other nucleotide sequences from this sample produce the same CDR3. The chain links TRBV5-1 to TRBJ1-1; D gene unclear. V was pared by 4 bases and J by 5 bases, with 18 bases between. The CDR3 is 15 residues long. Germline V gives CDR1 SGHRS, CDR2 YFSETQ. CDR3 amino acids: CASSPGSTQQTEAFF. CDR3 nucleotide sequence: TGCGCCAGCAGCCCCGGGTCCACACAACAAACTGAAGCTTTCTTT.

The genes are TRBV5-4 and TRBJ1-1, with D tentatively TRBD1 (6 bases). Trimming took 4 bases from V and 0 from J, leaving 22 bases between them. This CDR3 contains 18 residues. Germline lookup yields CDR1 SGHNT and CDR2 YYREEE (reference sequence). As DNA, the CDR3 is TGTGCCAGCAGCCCCCGGTTGGGGGGGGCAGCTATGAACACTGAAGCTTTCTTT. This encodes CASSPRLGGAAMNTEAFF.

This clone was counted a few times. The chain is built from TRBV29-1 and TRBJ1-5; the match to TRBD1 covers 8 bases. Germline V gene sequence: CDR1 SQVTM, CDR2 ANQGSEA. The CDR3 covers 15 residues. The V gene end was trimmed by 4 bases and the J gene end by 1 base; junction bases not matched to a gene: 6. The DNA of the CDR3 is TGCAGCGTTGTCTGGCAGGGGGCAAGCAATCAGCCCCAGCATTTT. It specifies CSVVWQGASNQPQHF.